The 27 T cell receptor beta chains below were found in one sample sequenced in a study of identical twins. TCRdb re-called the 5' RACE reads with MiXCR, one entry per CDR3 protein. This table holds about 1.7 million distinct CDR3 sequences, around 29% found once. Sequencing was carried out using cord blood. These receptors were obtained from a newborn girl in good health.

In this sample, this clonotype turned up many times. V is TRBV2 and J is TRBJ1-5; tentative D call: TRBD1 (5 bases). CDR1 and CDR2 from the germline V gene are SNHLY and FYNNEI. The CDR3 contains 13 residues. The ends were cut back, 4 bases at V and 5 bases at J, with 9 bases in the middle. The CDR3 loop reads CASSVGGDQPQHF. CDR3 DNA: TGTGCCAGCAGTGTGGGGGGGGATCAGCCCCAGCATTTT.

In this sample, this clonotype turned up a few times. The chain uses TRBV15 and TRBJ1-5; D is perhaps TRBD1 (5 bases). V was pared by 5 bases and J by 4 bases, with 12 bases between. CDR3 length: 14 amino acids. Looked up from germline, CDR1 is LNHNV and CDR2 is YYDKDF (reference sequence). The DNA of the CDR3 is TGTGCCACCAGCCTGGGGCCTCGGAATCAGCCCCAGCATTTT. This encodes CATSLGPRNQPQHF.

Here the CDR3 reads CASSPGGGRETQYF. For the CDR3, the DNA is TGTGCCAGCAGCCCAGGTGGAGGGCGAGAGACCCAGTACTTC. The chain recombines TRBV7-2 with TRBJ2-5; tentatively, D is TRBD2 (6 bases). V was clipped by 5 bases and J by 4 bases, with 14 bases between them. Germline V CDR1 and CDR2: SGHTA, FQGNSA. The CDR3 length is 14 residues.

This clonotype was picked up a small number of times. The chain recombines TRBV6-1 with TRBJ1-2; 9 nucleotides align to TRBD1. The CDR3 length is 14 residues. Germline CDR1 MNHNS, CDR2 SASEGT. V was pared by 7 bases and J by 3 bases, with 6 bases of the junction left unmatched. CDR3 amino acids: CASTPTGGDYGYTF. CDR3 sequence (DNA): TGTGCCAGCACCCCTACAGGGGGCGACTATGGCTACACCTTC.

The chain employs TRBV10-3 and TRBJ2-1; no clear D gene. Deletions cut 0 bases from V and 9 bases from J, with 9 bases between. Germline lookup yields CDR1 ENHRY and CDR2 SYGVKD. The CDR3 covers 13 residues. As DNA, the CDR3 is TGTGCCATCAGTGAGTCTTGGGTCCTTGAGCAGTTCTTC. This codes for CAISESWVLEQFF.

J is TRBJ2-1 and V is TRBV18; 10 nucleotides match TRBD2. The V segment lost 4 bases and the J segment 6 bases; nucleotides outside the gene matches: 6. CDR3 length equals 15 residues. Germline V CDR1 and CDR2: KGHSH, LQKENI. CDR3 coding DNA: TGTGCCAGCTCACGATGGACTAGCGGCTCCAATGAGCAGTTCTTC. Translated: CASSRWTSGSNEQFF.

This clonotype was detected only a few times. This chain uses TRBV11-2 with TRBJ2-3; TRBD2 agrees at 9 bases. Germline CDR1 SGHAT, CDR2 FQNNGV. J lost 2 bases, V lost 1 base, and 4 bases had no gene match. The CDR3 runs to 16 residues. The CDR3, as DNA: TGTGCCAGCAGCTTAGGATCTAGCGGGATCACAGATACGCAGTATTTT. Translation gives CASSLGSSGITDTQYF.

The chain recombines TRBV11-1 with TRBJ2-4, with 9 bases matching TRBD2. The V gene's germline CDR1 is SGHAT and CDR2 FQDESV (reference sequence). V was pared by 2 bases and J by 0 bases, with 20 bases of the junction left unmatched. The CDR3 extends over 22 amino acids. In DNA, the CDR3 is TGTGCCAGCAGCTTATTGGAGCTAGCGGGGACTAGAGAGTACATAGCCAAAAACATTCAGTACTTC. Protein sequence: CASSLLELAGTREYIAKNIQYF.

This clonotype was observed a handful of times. The CDR3 bases are TGCGCCAGCAGCCAAGTTCAAAATGAGCAGTACTTC. As protein: CASSQVQNEQYF. The chain combines TRBV4-1 with TRBJ2-1; no definite D call. Gene TRBJ2-7 matches the end of the DNA better, so the J call may be wrong. Looked up from germline, CDR1 is MGHRA and CDR2 is YSYEKL. This CDR3 has 12 amino acids.

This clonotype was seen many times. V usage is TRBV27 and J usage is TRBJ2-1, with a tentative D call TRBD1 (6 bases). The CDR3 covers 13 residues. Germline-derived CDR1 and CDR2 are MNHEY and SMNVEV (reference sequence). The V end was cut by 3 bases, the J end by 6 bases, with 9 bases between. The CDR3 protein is CASSFARGNEQFF. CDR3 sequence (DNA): TGTGCCAGCAGTTTCGCCAGGGGCAATGAGCAGTTCTTC.

Here the CDR3 reads CSARDQGRVQETQYF. The CDR3 DNA reads as TGCAGTGCTAGAGATCAGGGCAGGGTCCAAGAGACCCAGTACTTC. The genes are TRBV20-1 and TRBJ2-5; TRBD1 might be the D (5 bases). This CDR3 has 15 residues. CDR1 is DFQATT and CDR2 is SNEGSKA in the germline V gene (reference sequence). V dropped 0 bases and J dropped 1 base, with 12 bases sitting between them.

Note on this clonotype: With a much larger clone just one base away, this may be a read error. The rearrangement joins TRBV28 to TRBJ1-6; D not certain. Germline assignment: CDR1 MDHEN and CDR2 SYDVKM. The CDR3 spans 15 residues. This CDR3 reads CVSSSPAVSQSPLHF. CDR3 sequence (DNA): TGTGTCAGCAGTTCCCCGGCTGTTTCCCAATCACCCCTCCACTTT.

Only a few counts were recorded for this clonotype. The CDR3 coding sequence is TGCGCCAGCAGCTGGGCCCACGGGGTTAGCACAGATACGCAGTATTTT. Protein: CASSWAHGVSTDTQYF. The chain has TRBV5-1 and TRBJ2-3, with D possibly TRBD2 on 5 matching bases. CDR3 size: 16 residues. V was shortened by 3 bases and J by 0 bases, with 14 bases between the two germline ends. CDR1 and CDR2 from the germline V gene are SGHRS and YFSETQ.

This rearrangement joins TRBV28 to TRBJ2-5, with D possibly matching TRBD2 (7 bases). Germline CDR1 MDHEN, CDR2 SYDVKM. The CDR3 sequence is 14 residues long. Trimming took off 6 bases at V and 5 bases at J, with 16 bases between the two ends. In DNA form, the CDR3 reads TGTGCCAGCAGATATGGGGGGGGCCTCGAGACCCAGTACTTC. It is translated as CASRYGGGLETQYF.

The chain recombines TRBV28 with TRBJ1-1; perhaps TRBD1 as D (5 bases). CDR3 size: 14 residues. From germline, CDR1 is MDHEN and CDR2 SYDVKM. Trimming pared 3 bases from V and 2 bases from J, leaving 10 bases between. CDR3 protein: CASSFPGTNTEAFF. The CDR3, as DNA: TGTGCCAGCAGTTTCCCCGGGACTAACACTGAAGCTTTCTTT.

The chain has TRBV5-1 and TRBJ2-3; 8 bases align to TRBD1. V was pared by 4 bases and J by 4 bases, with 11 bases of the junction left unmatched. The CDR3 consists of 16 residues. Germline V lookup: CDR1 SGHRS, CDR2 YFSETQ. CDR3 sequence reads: CASSQQLGQGPDTQYF. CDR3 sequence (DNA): TGCGCCAGCAGCCAGCAGCTTGGACAGGGCCCAGATACGCAGTATTTT.

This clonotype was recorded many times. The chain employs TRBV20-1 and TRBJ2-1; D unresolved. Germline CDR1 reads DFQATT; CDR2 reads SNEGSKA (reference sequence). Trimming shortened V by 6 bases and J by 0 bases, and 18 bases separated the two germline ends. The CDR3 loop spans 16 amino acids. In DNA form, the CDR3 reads TGCAGTGCCATTATGGAGACCAGGAGCTCCTACAATGAGCAGTTCTTC. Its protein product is CSAIMETRSSYNEQFF.

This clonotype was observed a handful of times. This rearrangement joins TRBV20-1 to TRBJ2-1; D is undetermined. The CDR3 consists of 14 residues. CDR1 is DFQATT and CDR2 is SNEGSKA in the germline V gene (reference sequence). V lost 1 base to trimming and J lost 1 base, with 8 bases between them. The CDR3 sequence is CSARVLGSYNEQFF. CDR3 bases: TGCAGTGCTAGAGTTCTAGGGTCCTACAATGAGCAGTTCTTC.

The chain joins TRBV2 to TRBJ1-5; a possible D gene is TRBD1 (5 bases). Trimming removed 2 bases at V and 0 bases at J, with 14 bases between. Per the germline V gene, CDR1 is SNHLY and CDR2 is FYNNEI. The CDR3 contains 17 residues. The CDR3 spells CASSEPGTFYSNQPQHF. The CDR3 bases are TGTGCCAGCAGTGAACCCGGGACCTTTTATAGCAATCAGCCCCAGCATTTT.

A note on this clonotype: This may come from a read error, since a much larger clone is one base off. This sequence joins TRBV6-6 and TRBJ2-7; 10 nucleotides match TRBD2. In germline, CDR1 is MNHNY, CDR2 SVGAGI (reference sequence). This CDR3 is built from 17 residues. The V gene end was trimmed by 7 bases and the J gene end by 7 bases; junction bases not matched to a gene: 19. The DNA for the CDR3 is TGTGCCAGCACTCGCCTAGCGGGGGACTTTGGGCCTAATGAGCAGTACTTC. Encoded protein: CASTRLAGDFGPNEQYF.

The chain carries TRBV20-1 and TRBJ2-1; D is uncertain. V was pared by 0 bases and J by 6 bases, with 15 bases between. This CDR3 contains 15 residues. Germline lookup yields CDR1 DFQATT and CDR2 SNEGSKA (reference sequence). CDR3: CSARELTAIVNEQFF. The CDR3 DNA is TGCAGTGCTAGAGAATTGACCGCCATCGTCAATGAGCAGTTCTTC.

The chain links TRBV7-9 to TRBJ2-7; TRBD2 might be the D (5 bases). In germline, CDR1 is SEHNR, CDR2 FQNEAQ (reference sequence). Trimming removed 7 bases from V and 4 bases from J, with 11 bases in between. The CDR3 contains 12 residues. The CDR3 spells CASTLEGYEQYF. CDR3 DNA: TGTGCCAGCACCCTTGAGGGTTACGAGCAGTACTTC.

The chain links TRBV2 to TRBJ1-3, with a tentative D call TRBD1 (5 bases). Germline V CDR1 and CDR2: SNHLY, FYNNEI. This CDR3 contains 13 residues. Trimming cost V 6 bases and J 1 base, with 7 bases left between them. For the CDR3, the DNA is TGTGCCAGCAGCGGGGCTTCTGGAAACACCATATATTTT. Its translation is CASSGASGNTIYF.

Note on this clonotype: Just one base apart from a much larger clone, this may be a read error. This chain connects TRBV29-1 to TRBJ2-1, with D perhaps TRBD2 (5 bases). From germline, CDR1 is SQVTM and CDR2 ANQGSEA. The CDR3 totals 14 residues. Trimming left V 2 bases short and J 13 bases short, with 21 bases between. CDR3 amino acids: CSVELRGSPETQFF. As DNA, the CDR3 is TGCAGCGTTGAACTCAGAGGGAGTCCGGAGACCCAGTTCTTC.

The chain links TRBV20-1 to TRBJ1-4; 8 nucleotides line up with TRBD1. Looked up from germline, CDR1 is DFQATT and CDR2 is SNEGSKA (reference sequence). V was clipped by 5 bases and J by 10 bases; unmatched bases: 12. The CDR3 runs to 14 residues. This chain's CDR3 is CSAEIDRGLGKLFF. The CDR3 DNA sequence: TGCAGTGCTGAGATCGACAGGGGACTCGGAAAACTGTTTTTT.

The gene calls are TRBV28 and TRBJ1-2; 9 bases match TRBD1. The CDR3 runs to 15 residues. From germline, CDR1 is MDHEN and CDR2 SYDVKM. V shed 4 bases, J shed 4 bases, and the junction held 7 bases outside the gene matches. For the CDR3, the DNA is TGTGCCAGCAGTTCATACAGGGGGCGCAGCTATGGCTACACCTTC. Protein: CASSSYRGRSYGYTF.

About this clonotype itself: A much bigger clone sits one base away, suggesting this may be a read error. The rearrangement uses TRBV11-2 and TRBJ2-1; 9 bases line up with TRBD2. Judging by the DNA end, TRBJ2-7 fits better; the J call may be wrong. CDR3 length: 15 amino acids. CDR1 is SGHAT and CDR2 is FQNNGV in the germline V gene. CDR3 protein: CASSPGTSFYNEQYF. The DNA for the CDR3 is TGTGCCAGCAGCCCCGGGACTAGCTTCTACAATGAGCAGTACTTC.